The present entry profiles one T cell receptor beta chain with its context. Its antigen is still unknown. V lost 4 bases and J lost 5; bases outside the gene matches: 6. Germline V gives CDR1 SGHRS, CDR2 YFSETQ. This CDR3 has 14 amino acids. This table comes from immunoSEQ multiplex PCR, and its TCRdb copy is limited to in-frame clones, with some not included. The data hold around 95,000 clones, with 88% observed a single time. This specimen belongs to a study of T cell responses to AZD1222 COVID-19 vaccine. Study-level information: Analyses pooled second doses at about 4 or about 12 weeks. General study findings and limits: The study identified only 6 or 7 AZD1222 recipients as seropositive at baseline. The study sampled repertoires only after the peak T cell response. Spike-specific TCR breadth and depth rose after two AZD1222 doses.

The chain joins TRBV5-1 to TRBJ2-1; 7 bases fit TRBD1. Sequencing used peripheral blood, obtained on day 0 of AZD1222 vaccination. The clonotype was recovered from an adult in good health. The CDR3 loop is CASSLGQVDNEQFF. The CDR3 nucleotides read TGCGCCAGCAGCCTTGGACAGGTTGACAATGAGCAGTTCTTC.